This TCR beta chain is from a study of OX40 agonist ivuxolimab in advanced cancers. Study background: The mean age was about 57 years, ranging from about 20 to 79, with less than 90% of participants male. Anti-PD-1, anti-PD-L1 or anti-CTLA-4 therapy given earlier was allowed, and roughly 40% had some.

With 3 bases removed from V and 5 bases from J, the gap between germline ends came to 12 bases. This CDR3 has 14 amino acids. Germline-derived CDR1 and CDR2 are LNHDA and SQIVND (reference sequence). Assay used: immunoSEQ multiplex PCR; TCRdb lists only in-frame clones, some missing. The sample lists 68,000 or so clones, roughly 80% occurring once. This receptor was obtained from an adult with an advanced solid tumor such as melanoma, head and neck, liver or kidney cancer. Sequencing used CD4+ or CD8+ T cells sorted from blood, obtained in a trial of the OX40 agonist ivuxolimab. The chain uses TRBV19 and TRBJ2-3; the D gene is possibly TRBD2 (6 bases). CDR3 protein: CASSIIGGQDTQYF. The CDR3 bases are TGTGCCAGTAGTATTATCGGGGGTCAAGATACGCAGTATTTT.